A single sample gave rise to the 27 T cell receptor beta chains below, sequenced in a study of blood T cell repertoires in COVID-19. Data came from immunoSEQ multiplex PCR; TCRdb stores just in-frame clones and leaves some out. This sample has tens of thousands of clones; over 75% occur once, and the top ten carry approximately 6.3%. The sequencing sample was made of peripheral blood. The receptors were sampled from a man aged 50-60 years with active COVID-19.

A single count supports this clone. This chain joins TRBV7-9 and TRBJ2-3; TRBD2 matches 9 bases. The CDR3 runs to 15 residues. V was clipped by 0 bases and J by 6 bases; unmatched bases: 4. Germline V lookup: CDR1 SEHNR, CDR2 FQNEAQ (reference sequence). The CDR3 nucleotides read TGTGCCAGCAGCTTAGCGGGACTAGCAGGCGATACGCAGTATTTT. Translating it yields CASSLAGLAGDTQYF.

The gene calls are TRBV5-1 and TRBJ2-3, with 7 bases lining up with TRBD2. Germline V CDR1 and CDR2: SGHRS, YFSETQ. The CDR3 contains 16 residues. After removal of 6 bases from V and 2 bases from J, the junction contained 12 bases not matched to a gene. CDR3 protein: CASTSRMGGDTDTQYF. As DNA, the CDR3 is TGCGCCAGCACCTCCCGTATGGGGGGGGACACAGATACGCAGTATTTT.

This clone is a singleton in its sample. The chain carries TRBV5-6 and TRBJ2-6; 9 bases align to TRBD1. The CDR3 is made up of 17 amino acids. The junction had 4 bases not matched to a gene; V was cut back by 1 base and J by 2 bases. Germline CDR1 SGHDT, CDR2 YYEEEE. In DNA form, the CDR3 reads TGTGCCAGCAGCTTGTGGACAGGGGTGACTGGGGCCAACGTCCTGACTTTC. Protein product: CASSLWTGVTGANVLTF.

This clone was detected a few times. The chain joins TRBV4-3 to TRBJ2-1; the match to TRBD1 covers 7 bases. The length of the CDR3 is 14 residues. CDR1 and CDR2 (germline): LGHNA, YSLEER. Unmatched junction bases numbered 6, after V lost 5 bases and J lost 5 bases. The CDR3 DNA reads TGCGCCAGCAGCGTACAGGGGATGGACAATGAGCAGTTCTTC. It codes for CASSVQGMDNEQFF.

The chain combines TRBV5-1 with TRBJ2-5, with 12 positions matching TRBD1. V gave up 3 bases and J gave up 5 bases; unmatched junction bases: 11. CDR1 is SGHRS and CDR2 is YFSETQ in the germline V gene. The CDR3 has 17 amino acids. CDR3 nucleotides: TGCGCCAGCAGCTCAAACCCCGGGACAGGGGGCTGGGAGACCCAGTACTTC. This codes for CASSSNPGTGGWETQYF.

V is TRBV6-5 and J is TRBJ1-1; D possibly corresponds to TRBD1 (6 bases). Germline V gene lookup returns CDR1 MNHEY and CDR2 SVGAGI. V lost 6 bases and J lost 3, with 11 bases in between. This CDR3 has 13 amino acids. DNA of the CDR3: TGTGCCAGCAGCCTGGGGGCGCACACTGAAGCTTTCTTT. Amino acid sequence: CASSLGAHTEAFF.

The chain joins TRBV29-1 to TRBJ2-1; perhaps TRBD2 as D (6 bases). This CDR3 comprises 14 residues. Germline assignment: CDR1 SQVTM and CDR2 ANQGSEA. The V end lost 4 bases, the J end lost 4 bases, and 14 bases lay between the germline ends. The CDR3 DNA is TGCAGCGTTGGCCCGGGACTTATTTACAATGAGCAGTTCTTC. Amino acid sequence: CSVGPGLIYNEQFF.

This clone appeared a few times. This rearrangement joins TRBV4-3 to TRBJ2-3, with D possibly matching TRBD2 (6 bases). The V gene lost 0 bases and the J gene lost 1 base, with 11 bases spanning the gap. The CDR3 totals 16 residues. Germline V gives CDR1 LGHNA, CDR2 YSLEER. CDR3 loop: CASSQEFGGGTDTQYF. The CDR3 coding sequence is TGCGCCAGCAGCCAAGAATTCGGAGGGGGCACAGATACGCAGTATTTT.

The chain links TRBV9 to TRBJ1-1; 8 bases match TRBD1. CDR3 size: 13 residues. The V gene's germline CDR1 is SGDLS and CDR2 YYNGEE. V was clipped by 7 bases and J by 4 bases; unmatched bases: 6. CDR3 nucleotides: TGTGCCAGCTCCCATACAGGGGGCACTGAAGCTTTCTTT. Amino acid sequence: CASSHTGGTEAFF.

This sequence joins TRBV19 and TRBJ2-2, with TRBD1 as a possible D gene (6 bases). This CDR3 comprises 13 residues. Trimming left V 11 bases short and J 1 base short, with 11 bases between. Per germline, CDR1 LNHDA and CDR2 SQIVND (reference sequence). The CDR3, as DNA: TGTGCCGGGACATTTCAGAACACCGGGGAGCTGTTTTTT. It encodes CAGTFQNTGELFF.

The J gene is TRBJ1-4, the V gene TRBV4-3, with a possible D match to TRBD1 (5 bases). V was clipped by 1 base and J by 2 bases, with 17 bases between them. Germline CDR1 reads LGHNA; CDR2 reads YSLEER. This CDR3 is 18 amino acids long. The CDR3 DNA follows: TGCGCCAGCAGCCAAGGGTCCCTCAATCAGGGTACTAATGAAAAACTGTTTTTT. It is translated as CASSQGSLNQGTNEKLFF.

The rearrangement joins TRBV5-4 to TRBJ2-1; 14 bases fit TRBD2. J lost 10 bases, V lost 4 bases, and 13 bases had no gene match. Germline assignment: CDR1 SGHNT and CDR2 YYREEE (reference sequence). The CDR3 runs to 17 residues. CDR3 region: CASSVGGLAGAFGEQFF. CDR3 coding DNA: TGTGCCAGCAGCGTAGGGGGACTAGCGGGGGCCTTCGGGGAGCAGTTCTTC.

The chain uses TRBV7-9 and TRBJ1-6, with a possible D match to TRBD1 (5 bases). Germline V CDR1 and CDR2: SEHNR, FQNEAQ (reference sequence). The V end lost 1 base, the J end lost 4 bases, and 11 bases lay between the germline ends. The CDR3 consists of 16 residues. The CDR3 sequence: CASSLGAGFYNSPLHF. CDR3 bases: TGTGCCAGCAGCTTAGGGGCAGGGTTTTATAATTCACCCCTCCACTTT.

The chain employs TRBV19 and TRBJ2-5; D is possibly TRBD1 (5 bases). Trimming shortened V by 0 bases and J by 1 base, and 12 bases separated the two germline ends. The CDR3 loop spans 16 amino acids. CDR1 is LNHDA, CDR2 SQIVND, per germline (reference sequence). CDR3 DNA: TGTGCCAGTAGTATAGATCAGGGCTCGGTCCAAGAGACCCAGTACTTC. This encodes CASSIDQGSVQETQYF.

V and J are TRBV3-1 (or the pseudogene TRBV3-2) and TRBJ2-1, with a tentative D call TRBD1 (6 bases). The CDR3 is made up of 12 amino acids. V was clipped by 4 bases and J by 9 bases, with 10 bases between them. Germline V lookup: CDR1 LGHDT, CDR2 YNNKEL (reference sequence). CDR3 sequence (DNA): TGTGCCAGCAGCCCCTTAGGGGGTGAGCAGTTCTTC. Translated, it gives CASSPLGGEQFF.

V and J are TRBV10-1 and TRBJ1-6; no clear D. V was shortened by 7 bases and J by 10 bases, with 20 bases between the two germline ends. The CDR3 runs 15 residues. The germline gives CDR1 WNHNN, CDR2 SYGVQD (reference sequence). DNA of the CDR3: TGCGCCAGCACCAAAGCCAGCGGAGGGTACTCACCCCTCCACTTT. Translating gives CASTKASGGYSPLHF.

J is TRBJ2-1 and V is TRBV29-1, with 8 bases lining up with TRBD2. The CDR3 loop spans 14 amino acids. With V trimmed by 5 bases and J by 4 bases, 7 bases remained unmatched. The germline V gene encodes CDR1 SQVTM and CDR2 ANQGSEA. CDR3 DNA sequence: TGCAGCGTTTGGACTAGCTTAACATACAATGAGCAGTTCTTC. Translating gives CSVWTSLTYNEQFF.

The V and J genes are TRBV7-2 and TRBJ2-1, with D possibly being TRBD2 (7 bases). Germline assignment: CDR1 SGHTA and CDR2 FQGNSA. There are 17 residues in the CDR3. V was trimmed by 1 base and J by 8 bases, leaving 21 bases between them. In DNA, the CDR3 is TGTGCCAGCAGCTTAGACGTGGCGGGGGTAAAGGGGGATGAGCAGTTCTTC. It translates to CASSLDVAGVKGDEQFF.

This chain joins TRBV6-4 and TRBJ1-2, with D perhaps TRBD1 (6 bases). The CDR3 has 14 amino acids. The V and J ends lost 8 bases and 5 bases respectively, with 18 bases between them. The germline CDR1 and CDR2 sequences are MRHNA and SNTAGT. The CDR3 coding sequence is TGTGCCAGCGGCTTTAGGGGGACCTGGTATGGCTACACCTTC. It encodes CASGFRGTWYGYTF.

This chain joins TRBV30 and TRBJ1-2; 7 nucleotides align to TRBD1. CDR3 length equals 14 residues. Trimming removed 8 bases from V and 2 bases from J; junction bases left unmatched: 11. Germline V gene data show CDR1 as GTSNPN and CDR2 as SVGIG (reference sequence). The CDR3 nucleotides read TGTGCCCAATCGGACAGGAGGGGGAACTATGGCTACACCTTC. It yields the protein CAQSDRRGNYGYTF.

This chain joins TRBV5-5 and TRBJ2-6; TRBD1 matches 9 bases. The trim removed 2 bases at V and 4 bases at J, leaving 13 bases unmatched. Germline CDR1 is SGHKS and CDR2 is YYEKEE (reference sequence). The CDR3 has 19 amino acids. DNA for the CDR3: TGTGCCAGCAGCTTCCGAACGGGACAGGGTGTAAGAGGGGCCAACGTCCTGACTTTC. This translates into CASSFRTGQGVRGANVLTF.

This clone was seen a few times. The chain has TRBV4-1 and TRBJ1-6, with a weak D call TRBD1 (5 bases). This CDR3 region has 15 residues. V was pared by 0 bases and J by 7 bases, with 10 bases between. Germline CDR1 and CDR2: MGHRA and YSYEKL. The CDR3 spells CASSQERGWNSPLHF. The CDR3 nucleotides are TGCGCCAGCAGCCAAGAAAGGGGTTGGAATTCACCCCTCCACTTT.

The chain uses TRBV7-8 and TRBJ1-2; possibly TRBD1 for D (6 bases). With 8 bases removed from V and 3 bases from J, the gap between germline ends came to 10 bases. Germline CDR1 reads SGHVS; CDR2 reads FQNEAQ. The CDR3 length is 12 residues. Here the CDR3 DNA reads TGTGCCAGCTCAGGGGACGACTATGGCTACACCTTC. Translating it yields CASSGDDYGYTF. The variable domain in full, completed from reference TRBV7-8 and TRBJ1-2, reads GAGVSQSPRYKVAKRGQDVALRCDPISGHVSLFWYQQALGQGPEFLTYFQNEAQLDKSGLPSDRFFAERPEGSVSTLKIQRTQQEDSAVYLCASSGDDYGYTFGSGTRLTVV.

The V gene is TRBV19, the J gene TRBJ1-1, with 8 bases that match TRBD1. CDR3 size: 14 residues. Germline CDR1 and CDR2: LNHDA and SQIVND (reference sequence). The trim removed 6 bases at V and 4 bases at J, leaving 7 bases unmatched. In DNA form, the CDR3 reads TGTGCCAGTAGCGTCACAGGGGGAAGCACTGAAGCTTTCTTT. Its protein product is CASSVTGGSTEAFF.

V usage is TRBV21-1 and J usage is TRBJ1-2; the DNA was not used to check the table's D call, TRBD1. TRBV21-1 is reported as a pseudogene. This CDR3 has 11 amino acids. The CDR3, as DNA: TGTGCCAACTCAGGGGACAGCGGCTACACCTTC. Translated: CANSGDSGYTF.

The chain couples TRBV28 to TRBJ2-1, with 10 positions matching TRBD2. The V gene's germline CDR1 is MDHEN and CDR2 SYDVKM. This CDR3 is built from 18 residues. Germline trimming cut 3 bases from V and 7 bases from J; bases unmatched to any gene: 15. CDR3 residues: CASSFQILAGRVDNEQFF. Here the CDR3 DNA reads TGTGCCAGCAGTTTCCAAATACTAGCGGGACGTGTTGATAATGAGCAGTTCTTC.

V and J are TRBV10-3 and TRBJ2-7; a possible D gene is TRBD1 (6 bases). CDR1 and CDR2 (germline): ENHRY, SYGVKD. With 6 bases removed from V and 6 bases from J, the gap between germline ends came to 15 bases. The CDR3 contains 13 residues. CDR3 nucleotide sequence: TGTGCCATCAGGGGGGACACCCTTGGCGAGCAGTACTTC. This translates into CAIRGDTLGEQYF.